Shown below are 20 T cell receptor beta chains from a single sample sequenced in a study of T cell changes during pregnancy in multiple sclerosis. The repertoire was sequenced with immunoSEQ multiplex PCR; TCRdb's copy has only in-frame clones and lacks some. The table has under 55,000 clones, roughly 94% seen once. The specimen was CD4+ T cells from peripheral blood mononuclear cells, collected in the third trimester of pregnancy. These receptors were collected from a female donor with multiple sclerosis, enrolled in a pregnancy study.

This clone was seen a handful of times. The chain employs TRBV29-1 and TRBJ1-1, with D uncertain. V was shortened by 8 bases and J by 0 bases, with 16 bases between the two germline ends. The germline V gene encodes CDR1 SQVTM and CDR2 ANQGSEA. This CDR3 has 14 residues. The CDR3 DNA is TGCAGCTCTAAGGCCCTACTAGTGAACACTGAAGCTTTCTTT. Its protein is CSSKALLVNTEAFF. The complete variable domain, with remaining parts taken from reference TRBV29-1 and TRBJ1-1, reads SAVISQKPSRDICQRGTSLTIQCQVDSQVTMMFWYRQQPGQSLTLIATANQGSEATYESGFVIDKFPISRPNLTFSTLTVSNMSPEDSSIYLCSSKALLVNTEAFFGQGTRLTVV.

The V gene is TRBV9, the J gene TRBJ2-5, with 12 nucleotides matching TRBD2. This CDR3 has 16 amino acids. V was pared by 4 bases and J by 5 bases, with 9 bases of the junction left unmatched. Germline V gene sequence: CDR1 SGDLS, CDR2 YYNGEE. CDR3: CASSRTSGMSWETQYF. CDR3 DNA: TGTGCCAGCAGCCGGACTAGCGGGATGAGCTGGGAGACCCAGTACTTC. The full variable domain, in which reference TRBV9 and TRBJ2-5 provide the parts outside the CDR3, is DSGVTQTPKHLITATGQRVTLRCSPRSGDLSVYWYQQSLDQGLQFLIQYYNGEERAKGNILERFSAQQFPDLHSELNLSSLELGDSALYFCASSRTSGMSWETQYFGPGTRLLVL.

V and J are TRBV7-3 and TRBJ1-1, with TRBD1 as a possible D gene (5 bases). CDR1 and CDR2 (germline): SGHTA, FQGTGA. The germline V and J ends were trimmed by 5 bases and 5 bases, with 21 bases remaining between them. The CDR3 sequence is 16 residues long. The CDR3 here is CASSTTGGGGGTEAFF. CDR3 nucleotides: TGTGCCAGCAGCACAACCGGAGGTGGGGGGGGGACTGAAGCTTTCTTT.

This chain's CDR3 is CASSLGQGFYNEQFF. CDR3 nucleotide sequence: TGTGCCAGCAGCTTGGGACAGGGATTCTACAATGAGCAGTTCTTC. The gene calls are TRBV7-2 and TRBJ2-1; TRBD1 matches at 9 bases. Trimming removed 3 bases from V and 3 bases from J; junction bases left unmatched: 3. The germline gives CDR1 SGHTA, CDR2 FQGNSA. The CDR3 sequence is 15 residues long.

This clone was counted a few times. The chain has TRBV29-1 and TRBJ2-7; D is unclear. The V gene lost 4 bases and the J gene lost 6 bases, with 13 bases spanning the gap. This CDR3 is built from 12 residues. Germline assignment: CDR1 SQVTM and CDR2 ANQGSEA. The CDR3 DNA follows: TGCAGCGTTGGGCCCCTCTTTGGCGAGCAGTACTTC. Residues: CSVGPLFGEQYF.

The chain recombines TRBV7-2 with TRBJ1-6, with D unclear. This CDR3 region has 12 residues. The germline gives CDR1 SGHTA, CDR2 FQGNSA. V lost 5 bases to trimming and J lost 10 bases, with 9 bases between them. CDR3 in DNA: TGTGCCAGCAGCCCGGTCTCCTCACCCCTCCACTTT. Protein sequence: CASSPVSSPLHF.

The rearrangement links TRBV27 to TRBJ1-5, with 7 bases fitting TRBD1. V trimming: 4 bases; J trimming: 4 bases; junction bases outside the gene matches: 1. The CDR3 sequence is 13 residues long. Germline V gene lookup returns CDR1 MNHEY and CDR2 SMNVEV (reference sequence). The CDR3 protein is CASSSTGNQPQHF. In DNA form, the CDR3 reads TGTGCCAGCAGTTCGACAGGGAATCAGCCCCAGCATTTT.

V gene TRBV7-2 combines with J gene TRBJ1-3, with D perhaps TRBD1 (6 bases). The V gene lost 5 bases and the J gene lost 4 bases, with 18 bases spanning the gap. CDR1 and CDR2 (germline): SGHTA, FQGNSA. The CDR3 contains 16 residues. The CDR3: CASSTRGGASGNTIYF. DNA of the CDR3: TGTGCCAGCAGCACGAGGGGGGGGGCGTCCGGAAACACCATATATTTT. Combining the CDR3 with reference TRBV7-2 and TRBJ1-3 gives the whole variable domain GAGVSQSPSNKVTEKGKDVELRCDPISGHTALYWYRQSLGQGLEFLIYFQGNSAPDKSGLPSDRFSAERTGGSVSTLTIQRTQQEDSAVYLCASSTRGGASGNTIYFGEGSWLTVV.

The V gene is TRBV7-9, the J gene TRBJ1-2; the match to TRBD1 covers 9 bases. Germline V gene lookup returns CDR1 SEHNR and CDR2 FQNEAQ (reference sequence). CDR3 length equals 17 residues. V dropped 4 bases and J dropped 8; count of bases not matched to a gene: 17. This CDR3 reads CASSSARGQGEGAGYTF. For the CDR3, the DNA is TGTGCCAGCAGCTCTGCCAGGGGACAGGGAGAGGGAGCCGGCTACACCTTC.

This clone occurred once. The chain recombines TRBV5-4 with TRBJ1-1; 7 positions match TRBD1. V lost 1 base and J lost 4; bases outside the gene matches: 7. From germline, CDR1 is SGHNT and CDR2 YYREEE (reference sequence). The CDR3 totals 15 residues. CDR3 amino acids: CASSLQGGVRTEAFF. CDR3 sequence (DNA): TGTGCCAGCAGCTTGCAAGGGGGCGTACGCACTGAAGCTTTCTTT.

The gene calls are TRBV20-1 and TRBJ1-1; 9 positions agree with TRBD1. CDR3 length equals 11 residues. Germline CDR1 reads DFQATT; CDR2 reads SNEGSKA (reference sequence). This chain's CDR3 is CGGQGNTEAFF. CDR3 in DNA: TGCGGGGGACAGGGGAACACTGAAGCTTTCTTT.

The table lists this clone with a count of one. This chain joins TRBV6-5 and TRBJ2-7; D gene unclear. Germline V gene lookup returns CDR1 MNHEY and CDR2 SVGAGI. Trimming cost V 4 bases and J 3 bases, with 7 bases left between them. The CDR3 runs to 12 residues. CDR3 residues: CASSSVLYEQYF. CDR3 sequence (DNA): TGTGCCAGCAGTTCAGTGCTCTACGAGCAGTACTTC.

The J gene is TRBJ2-7, the V gene TRBV2; TRBD2 might be the D (5 bases). With 6 bases removed from V and 4 bases from J, the gap between germline ends came to 10 bases. Germline V gene data show CDR1 as SNHLY and CDR2 as FYNNEI. The CDR3 is made up of 12 amino acids. CDR3 sequence reads: CASREAPYEQYF. In DNA form, the CDR3 reads TGTGCCAGCAGGGAGGCGCCGTACGAGCAGTACTTC.

The rearrangement links TRBV6-5 to TRBJ2-7; 7 nucleotides match TRBD1. Germline V gene data show CDR1 as MNHEY and CDR2 as SVGAGI. V shed 5 bases, J shed 2 bases, and the junction held 6 bases outside the gene matches. The CDR3 spans 14 residues. This chain's CDR3 is CASSRQGLPYEQYF. CDR3 DNA sequence: TGTGCCAGCAGTCGACAGGGTCTACCCTACGAGCAGTACTTC.

The rearrangement uses TRBV9 and TRBJ2-7; 9 positions agree with TRBD2. V lost 0 bases and J lost 2; bases outside the gene matches: 6. The length of the CDR3 is 16 residues. CDR1 is SGDLS and CDR2 is YYNGEE in the germline V gene. Here the CDR3 reads CASSVAPSGDPYEQYF. CDR3 DNA: TGTGCCAGCAGCGTAGCCCCTAGCGGGGACCCCTACGAGCAGTACTTC.

V is TRBV5-1 and J is TRBJ2-7; 10 positions agree with TRBD2. Germline V lookup: CDR1 SGHRS, CDR2 YFSETQ. Trimming at V came to 6 bases and at J to 4 bases, leaving 4 bases not matched to a gene. The CDR3 has 13 amino acids. CDR3 coding DNA: TGCGCCAGCAAAGGACTAGCGGCGTACGAGCAGTACTTC. Its translation: CASKGLAAYEQYF.

V gene TRBV6-6 combines with J gene TRBJ2-1; 13 positions match TRBD2. There are 16 residues in the CDR3. Germline values: CDR1 MNHNY, CDR2 SVGAGI (reference sequence). V gave up 4 bases and J gave up 7 bases; unmatched junction bases: 7. CDR3 in DNA: TGTGCCAGCAGTTTCCGGACTAGCGGGAGTATAAATGAGCAGTTCTTC. Its translation is CASSFRTSGSINEQFF.

V and J are TRBV30 and TRBJ1-2, with D maybe TRBD1 (6 bases). V lost 2 bases, J lost 4 bases, and 17 bases lay in between. Germline V gene data show CDR1 as GTSNPN and CDR2 as SVGIG (reference sequence). The CDR3 has 15 residues. CDR3 sequence: CAWSSPGQTVYGYTF. In nucleotides, the CDR3 is TGTGCCTGGAGTTCACCGGGACAAACCGTCTATGGCTACACCTTC.

This CDR3 reads CASSVGQESGNTIYF. CDR3 DNA: TGTGCCAGCAGCGTAGGACAGGAGTCTGGAAACACCATATATTTT. The chain joins TRBV9 to TRBJ1-3; TRBD1 might be the D (6 bases). V was trimmed by 0 bases and J by 1 base, leaving 8 bases between them. Germline values: CDR1 SGDLS, CDR2 YYNGEE. This CDR3 spans 15 amino acids. Complete variable domain (other parts from reference TRBV9 and TRBJ1-3): DSGVTQTPKHLITATGQRVTLRCSPRSGDLSVYWYQQSLDQGLQFLIQYYNGEERAKGNILERFSAQQFPDLHSELNLSSLELGDSALYFCASSVGQESGNTIYFGEGSWLTVV.

The CDR3 sequence: CSVGQTNTYEQYF. For the CDR3, the DNA is TGCAGCGTGGGACAGACGAATACCTACGAGCAGTACTTC. This chain links TRBV29-1 with TRBJ2-7, with TRBD1 matching over 7 bases. V was pared by 6 bases and J by 2 bases, with 7 bases of the junction left unmatched. The CDR3 is made up of 13 amino acids. The V gene's germline CDR1 is SQVTM and CDR2 ANQGSEA.